This TCR beta chain originates from a study of cytomegalovirus exposure and HLA in healthy donors. Findings of the study overall: Cytomegalovirus-associated status was assigned to about 160 TCR beta chains.

V dropped 1 base and J dropped 6 bases, with 13 bases sitting between them. Germline loops: CDR1 SGHRS, CDR2 YFSETQ. The CDR3 is made up of 15 amino acids. As concerns this clone: Its antigen is currently unknown.

Vbeta (60) and Jbeta (13) primers were used in the PCR. Sequencing was performed with immunoSEQ multiplex PCR; in TCRdb, only in-frame clones are kept and a portion is missing. The sample has 93,000 or so clones; 79% are singletons. The sequence came from a man aged 45 to 65 in good health and CMV-seropositive. The material sequenced was PBMCs. The J gene is TRBJ2-2, the V gene TRBV5-1; a weak D match, TRBD1 (6 bases). CDR3 loop: CASSLTLQGAGELFF. CDR3 DNA sequence: TGCGCCAGCAGCTTGACTTTACAGGGTGCCGGGGAGCTGTTTTTT.